This record looks at one T cell receptor beta chain sequence and its context. Its specificity is not known. This sample was taken from a study of cytomegalovirus exposure and HLA in healthy donors. Study-level points and caveats: The authors later found HLA-associated TCR beta chains more clonally expanded than equally common others. Several of the most significant clusters were apparently associated with common viral pathogens in a later analysis. Some V segments, including TRBV6-2 and TRBV6-3, were excluded as indistinguishable.

Donors consisted of healthy bone marrow donors. Both 60 Vbeta primers and 13 Jbeta primers went into the PCR. Libraries were prepared by immunoSEQ multiplex PCR; TCRdb keeps only in-frame clonotypes and omits some of them. This repertoire includes about 140,000 clones. CDR3 length: 13 residues. Sequences were obtained from PBMCs. The clonotype originates from a man between 40 and 49 years old in good health and CMV-seronegative. V usage is TRBV12-1 and J usage is TRBJ2-7; the tabulated D call, TRBD1, remains unverified against the DNA. TRBV12-1 is deemed a pseudogene. The CDR3 DNA reads TGTGCCAGCAGCTTTGACGACAGTCCCGAGCAGTACTTC. It specifies CASSFDDSPEQYF.